This T cell receptor beta chain derives from a study of blood T cell repertoires in COVID-19. Study context: The United States, Italy and Spain supplied acute and convalescent COVID-19 samples. PBMCs, B-cell-depleted T cells, or T cells were the source of the cDNA or gDNA that made up the material.

Deletions cut 2 bases from V and 8 bases from J, with 13 bases between. Germline assignment: CDR1 LNHDA and CDR2 SQIVND (reference sequence). This CDR3 is 14 amino acids long. Per the authors' pipeline: The authors estimated nucleated cell counts from reference gene primer amplification. The assay was immunoSEQ multiplex PCR, and TCRdb's table has in-frame clones only and misses some. V, J and clone size derive from that table, while D and trimming were established from the DNA sequence. The repertoire holds around 75,000 clones, about 90% seen once, with about 2.5% in the top ten. The chain employs TRBV19 and TRBJ2-1, with D possibly being TRBD2 (5 bases). The sequenced sample consisted of peripheral blood. The sequence came from a human donor in a cohort sampled during active COVID-19. CDR3 nucleotides: TGTGCCAGTAGTATATTACGTGGGCGGGATGAGCAGTTCTTC. Translation: CASSILRGRDEQFF.